The T cell receptor (beta chain) described here comes from a study of response to subunit inactivated influenza vaccine. V lost 5 bases to trimming and J lost 11 bases; unmatched junction nucleotides: 11. Germline V gives CDR1 SEHNR, CDR2 FQNEAQ (reference sequence). The CDR3 has 14 amino acids. In TCRdb, the RT-PCR reads were re-called with MiXCR into one record per CDR3 protein. The data show roughly 500,000 distinct CDR3 sequences, approximately 24% seen once. This clonotype came up a few times. These data also featured in a second study, about T cells expressing NK-cell markers. That report notes: Libraries used 5'RACE template switching adding universal primer site and UMIs. Eight donors were sequenced, of whom seven were HCMV-seropositive, while the remaining one was HCMV-seronegative.

Sequencing used CD4+ T cells sorted from PBMCs, obtained about 11 days after vaccination. This clonotype was sampled from a man aged 50-60 years who received an inactivated influenza vaccine. The V and J genes are TRBV7-9 and TRBJ1-5; 8 bases line up with TRBD1. The CDR3 DNA sequence: TGTGCCAGCAGCCATTCCGGGACAGGAACGGCCCAGCATTTT. Protein: CASSHSGTGTAQHF.